These T cell receptor beta chains were read from a single sample in a study of response to subunit inactivated influenza vaccine. TCRdb called the RT-PCR reads again in MiXCR, with one record for every CDR3 protein. The top ten clones hold approximately 7% of a sample with roughly 700,000 distinct CDR3 sequences, more than 11% of them seen once. The sequencing used PBMCs from blood, collected less than 15 days before vaccination. These receptors all stem from a man aged 50-60 years who received an inactivated influenza vaccine. CDR3s include the opening cysteine and the closing phenylalanine or tryptophan. The order of the fields is V gene, J gene, CDR3 protein.

TRBV10-2	TRBJ2-5	CASSESTETQYF
TRBV11-2	TRBJ1-6	CASSLYTGDNSPLHF
TRBV12-3/TRBV12-4	TRBJ2-7	CASSLARGQRPYEQYF
TRBV7-2	TRBJ2-7	CASSLGTGRGWYEQYF
TRBV20-1	TRBJ1-1	CSARVRALSNTEAFF
TRBV6-5	TRBJ1-1	CASSYLPGSTEAFF
TRBV20-1	TRBJ2-1	CSARGAREGLNEQFF
TRBV5-1	TRBJ2-7	CASSLGDRSSYEQYF
TRBV7-8	TRBJ2-3	CASSAWRAGETTDTQYF
TRBV12-3/TRBV12-4	TRBJ2-5	CASSQGANGETQYF
TRBV4-2	TRBJ2-1	CASSQDTSAYNEQFF
TRBV7-2	TRBJ2-1	CASSLQHSYNEQFF
TRBV5-1	TRBJ2-2	CASSLGPEGANTGELFF
TRBV7-8	TRBJ1-2	CASSSSKAASRYYGYTF